The 32 T cell receptor beta chains presented below share a single source sample, sequenced in a study of control samples from healthy donors and cancer patients. The table came from immunoSEQ multiplex PCR; TCRdb's copy has only in-frame clones and leaves some out. The repertoire consists of 150,000 to 200,000 clones, with roughly nine tenths occurring once and the leading ten covering roughly 1.6%. Sequencing was carried out using blood. Source of these receptors: a woman in her 30s in good health.

The chain employs TRBV5-1 and TRBJ1-2; possibly TRBD1 for D (6 bases). V lost 4 bases and J 7 bases, leaving 14 bases between the germline ends. The V gene's germline CDR1 is SGHRS and CDR2 YFSETQ. The CDR3 runs 13 residues. CDR3 DNA: TGCGCCAGCAGCCCGGGACATCGTGGTGGCTACACCTTC. Protein product: CASSPGHRGGYTF.

The chain carries TRBV7-3 and TRBJ2-2; D remains ambiguous. Germline V gene lookup returns CDR1 SGHTA and CDR2 FQGTGA. The CDR3 length is 14 residues. V lost 6 bases, J lost 2 bases, and 10 bases lay in between. CDR3 DNA: TGTGCCAGCAGTCCCCGTGGCAACACCGGGGAGCTGTTTTTT. Translated: CASSPRGNTGELFF.

The V call is TRBV28, the J call TRBJ2-2, with D uncertain. This CDR3 is 13 amino acids long. Deletions cut 6 bases from V and 5 bases from J, with 10 bases between. The germline V gene has CDR1 MDHEN and CDR2 SYDVKM. The CDR3 nucleotides are TGTGCCAGCAGATCCGGACGGACCGGGGAGCTGTTTTTT. Residues: CASRSGRTGELFF.

This sequence joins TRBV29-1 and TRBJ2-3; 9 positions match TRBD2. In germline, CDR1 is SQVTM, CDR2 ANQGSEA. The CDR3 is 14 amino acids. V gave up 7 bases and J gave up 2 bases; unmatched junction bases: 7. The CDR3 DNA reads TGCAGCGAGATAAGCGGGGGGTACACAGATACGCAGTATTTT. Its translation is CSEISGGYTDTQYF.

A word on this clone: This sequence may be a read error, since a much larger clone differs from it by one base. Different DNA sequences within this sample yield the same CDR3. The chain employs TRBV27 and TRBJ2-7; tentative D call: TRBD1 (5 bases). V was cut by 2 bases and J by 3 bases, with 8 bases left in between. The CDR3 runs 13 residues. Germline CDR1 reads MNHEY; CDR2 reads SMNVEV (reference sequence). The DNA for the CDR3 is TGTGCCAGCAGTTTACAGGGCGACTACGAGCAGTACTTC. This encodes CASSLQGDYEQYF.

This chain uses TRBV27 with TRBJ1-6, with 7 nucleotides matching TRBD1. From germline, CDR1 is MNHEY and CDR2 SMNVEV (reference sequence). V lost 2 bases, J lost 8 bases, and 6 bases stayed unmatched. The CDR3 spans 15 residues. CDR3: CASSLGVGGDSPLHF. CDR3 DNA sequence: TGTGCCAGCAGTTTAGGTGTAGGGGGCGATTCACCCCTCCACTTT.

This chain uses TRBV4-3 with TRBJ2-1; the match to TRBD2 covers 8 bases. The CDR3 runs to 15 residues. CDR1 and CDR2 (germline): LGHNA, YSLEER. V was clipped by 1 base and J by 3 bases; unmatched bases: 2. The CDR3 sequence is CASSQGAGVYNEQFF. In nucleotides, the CDR3 is TGCGCCAGCAGCCAAGGAGCGGGAGTCTACAATGAGCAGTTCTTC.

Only one count was recorded for this clone. The chain employs TRBV10-3 and TRBJ2-7; 7 positions match TRBD2. J gave up 0 bases and V 4 bases, and 3 bases lay outside the gene matches. From germline, CDR1 is ENHRY and CDR2 SYGVKD. CDR3 length: 14 residues. CDR3 amino acids: CAISVQRGSYEQYF. CDR3 coding DNA: TGTGCCATCAGTGTCCAGCGGGGCTCCTACGAGCAGTACTTC.

The CDR3 is CASSPIKAGPVGELFF. CDR3 DNA sequence: TGTGCCAGCTCACCAATTAAGGCAGGACCGGTCGGGGAGCTGTTTTTT. The chain has TRBV18 and TRBJ2-2; D is unresolved. Germline-derived CDR1 and CDR2 are KGHSH and LQKENI. This CDR3 contains 16 residues. V shed 2 bases and J shed 7 bases, with 17 bases lying between them.

Concerning this clone: Other DNA sequences in this specimen translate into the identical CDR3. This sequence joins TRBV4-1 and TRBJ1-1; perhaps TRBD1 as D (6 bases). The CDR3 length is 14 residues. In germline, CDR1 is MGHRA, CDR2 YSYEKL. V dropped 0 bases and J dropped 2 bases, with 7 bases sitting between them. The CDR3 DNA reads TGCGCCAGCAGCCAAGACAGGGGTAACACTGAAGCTTTCTTT. Translating it yields CASSQDRGNTEAFF.

Concerning this clone itself: The same CDR3 is also encoded by other DNA sequences in this sample. V is TRBV6-1 and J is TRBJ1-2, with D possibly TRBD1 on 5 matching bases. The CDR3 covers 13 residues. Germline V gene lookup returns CDR1 MNHNS and CDR2 SASEGT. Deletions cut 1 base from V and 2 bases from J, with 5 bases between. The CDR3 bases are TGTGCCAGCAGTGAAGGGGGCAACTATGGCTACACCTTC. It translates to CASSEGGNYGYTF.

V gene TRBV6-5 combines with J gene TRBJ2-3; D tentatively reads TRBD1 or TRBD2 (5 bases each). Per germline, CDR1 MNHEY and CDR2 SVGAGI. Trimming cost V 6 bases and J 2 bases, with 12 bases left between them. CDR3 size: 14 residues. The CDR3 loop is CASSRDGYTDTQYF. DNA of the CDR3: TGTGCCAGCAGCCGGGACGGATACACAGATACGCAGTATTTT.

The rearrangement joins TRBV4-1 to TRBJ1-2, with D unresolved. Germline lookup yields CDR1 MGHRA and CDR2 YSYEKL. This CDR3 contains 14 residues. Trimming took off 4 bases at V and 2 bases at J, with 11 bases between the two ends. The CDR3 here is CASSLMGLNYGYTF. The CDR3, as DNA: TGCGCCAGCAGCCTAATGGGTCTAAACTATGGCTACACCTTC.

The V and J genes are TRBV7-9 and TRBJ2-5; D remains ambiguous. This CDR3 region has 16 residues. The ends were cut back, 0 bases at V and 2 bases at J, with 13 bases in the middle. The V gene's germline CDR1 is SEHNR and CDR2 FQNEAQ (reference sequence). Here the CDR3 reads CASSLAPSISQETQYF. The CDR3 DNA follows: TGTGCCAGCAGCTTAGCTCCTAGTATTTCTCAAGAGACCCAGTACTTC. The whole variable domain, filled in from reference TRBV7-9 and TRBJ2-5, reads DTGVSQNPRHKITKRGQNVTFRCDPISEHNRLYWYRQTLGQGPEFLTYFQNEAQLEKSRLLSDRFSAERPKGSFSTLEIQRTEQGDSAMYLCASSLAPSISQETQYFGPGTRLLVL.

The V and J genes are TRBV12-3 or TRBV12-4 and TRBJ2-5; 7 bases are a match to TRBD2. V lost 0 bases, J lost 7 bases, and 2 bases stayed unmatched. This CDR3 spans 13 amino acids. The CDR3 sequence is CASSLASGWTQYF. The CDR3 region has the DNA TGTGCCAGCAGTTTAGCTAGCGGGTGGACCCAGTACTTC.

The chain combines TRBV5-1 with TRBJ2-6; D is ambiguous. Germline V lookup: CDR1 SGHRS, CDR2 YFSETQ. The ends were cut back, 4 bases at V and 0 bases at J, with 2 bases in the middle. The CDR3 contains 13 residues. CDR3 bases: TGCGCCAGCAGCCCCTCTGGGGCCAACGTCCTGACTTTC. It encodes CASSPSGANVLTF.

This chain uses TRBV28 with TRBJ1-1; D might be TRBD1 (6 bases). This CDR3 is 15 amino acids long. V lost 0 bases to trimming and J lost 1 base, with 9 bases between them. The V gene's germline CDR1 is MDHEN and CDR2 SYDVKM. The CDR3 is CASSLWGARNTEAFF. DNA for the CDR3: TGTGCCAGCAGTTTATGGGGGGCCAGGAACACTGAAGCTTTCTTT. Drawing the rest from reference TRBV28 and TRBJ1-1, the complete variable domain is DVKVTQSSRYLVKRTGEKVFLECVQDMDHENMFWYRQDPGLGLRLIYFSYDVKMKEKGDIPEGYSVSREKKERFSLILESASTNQTSMYLCASSLWGARNTEAFFGQGTRLTVV.

The V and J genes are TRBV7-3 and TRBJ2-3; D might be TRBD2 (6 bases). Germline V gene lookup returns CDR1 SGHTA and CDR2 FQGTGA. This CDR3 contains 15 residues. Trimming took 1 base from V and 0 from J, leaving 8 bases between them. The DNA for the CDR3 is TGTGCCAGCAGCTTAAATAGCGGCAGCACAGATACGCAGTATTTT. It encodes CASSLNSGSTDTQYF.

The chain uses TRBV12-2 and TRBJ2-7; the D call of TRBD2 is as the table states it, not checked on the DNA. TRBV12-2 is reported as a pseudogene. This CDR3 is 17 amino acids long. The CDR3 region has the DNA TGTGCAAGTCGCTTAGCGGGACTAGCGGGGGGGAGGTACGAGCAGTACTTC. As protein: CASRLAGLAGGRYEQYF.

The chain uses TRBV3-1 (or the pseudogene TRBV3-2) and TRBJ2-1, with 7 bases lining up with TRBD2. The CDR3 is 15 amino acids. Germline values: CDR1 LGHDT, CDR2 YNNKEL (reference sequence). V trimming: 1 base; J trimming: 6 bases; junction bases outside the gene matches: 6. Written as DNA, the CDR3 is TGTGCCAGCAGCCAAGGAGCGGGGACGCCCAATGAGCAGTTCTTC. Protein: CASSQGAGTPNEQFF.

This chain uses TRBV29-1 with TRBJ1-4; no reliable D call. The CDR3 contains 12 residues. V was clipped by 0 bases and J by 8 bases, with 7 bases between them. CDR1 is SQVTM, CDR2 ANQGSEA, per germline. The CDR3 DNA follows: TGCAGCGTTGAAGATCCTCGGGAAAAACTGTTTTTT. Protein product: CSVEDPREKLFF.

The chain links TRBV4-1 to TRBJ2-3; D might be TRBD2 (7 bases). CDR1 is MGHRA and CDR2 is YSYEKL in the germline V gene. CDR3 length: 15 residues. Trimming took off 1 base at V and 5 bases at J, with 13 bases between the two ends. The CDR3 DNA follows: TGCGCCAGCAGCCAAGTAGGGGGGGCCAGAGATACGCAGTATTTT. Translating gives CASSQVGGARDTQYF.

The chain recombines TRBV28 with TRBJ2-1; TRBD1 aligns across 9 bases. The V and J ends lost 4 bases and 6 bases, in that order; junction bases with no gene match: 10. Germline V gene sequence: CDR1 MDHEN, CDR2 SYDVKM. The CDR3 sequence is 16 residues long. CDR3 nucleotides: TGTGCCAGCAGTTCCCCGGGACAGGGACTCGCCAATGAGCAGTTCTTC. Translating it yields CASSSPGQGLANEQFF.

This clone was detected only once. The J gene is TRBJ2-7, the V gene TRBV7-8; tentatively, D is TRBD1 (6 bases). The germline V gene has CDR1 SGHVS and CDR2 FQNEAQ. The CDR3 runs 17 residues. Trimming stripped 3 bases from V and 0 bases from J, with 18 bases between. The CDR3 DNA follows: TGTGCCAGCAGCTTCCTCCCAGCCGGGACAAACTCCTACGAGCAGTACTTC. Translation gives CASSFLPAGTNSYEQYF. The full variable domain, with the rest looked up from reference TRBV7-8 and TRBJ2-7, is GAGVSQSPRYKVAKRGQDVALRCDPISGHVSLFWYQQALGQGPEFLTYFQNEAQLDKSGLPSDRFFAERPEGSVSTLKIQRTQQEDSAVYLCASSFLPAGTNSYEQYFGPGTRLTVT.

The chain employs TRBV24-1 and TRBJ2-1; 8 bases align to TRBD2. V was clipped by 1 base and J by 14 bases; unmatched bases: 9. The CDR3 contains 14 residues. Looked up from germline, CDR1 is KGHDR and CDR2 is SFDVKD. In DNA form, the CDR3 reads TGTGCCACCAGTGATTTAGGAGCGGGAGAAGGGGAGTTCTTC. This codes for CATSDLGAGEGEFF.

V is TRBV19 and J is TRBJ1-3; 9 positions agree with TRBD1. V lost 3 bases and J lost 0; bases outside the gene matches: 3. The CDR3 covers 16 residues. Per germline, CDR1 LNHDA and CDR2 SQIVND (reference sequence). The CDR3 spells CASSMGTGRSGNTIYF. The CDR3 DNA sequence: TGTGCCAGTAGTATGGGGACAGGGCGCTCTGGAAACACCATATATTTT.

The chain employs TRBV7-2 and TRBJ1-2; 7 bases map to TRBD1. V dropped 5 bases and J dropped 7; count of bases not matched to a gene: 7. Germline V gene sequence: CDR1 SGHTA, CDR2 FQGNSA. This CDR3 is built from 13 residues. The CDR3 spells CASSPDRASGYTF. Here the CDR3 DNA reads TGTGCCAGCAGCCCCGACAGGGCTTCTGGCTACACCTTC.

V usage is TRBV2 and J usage is TRBJ2-1; TRBD1 aligns across 8 bases. Germline V gene data show CDR1 as SNHLY and CDR2 as FYNNEI. With V trimmed by 6 bases and J by 3 bases, 7 bases remained unmatched. This CDR3 has 15 residues. The CDR3 is CASSSTGTGYNEQFF. The DNA for the CDR3 is TGTGCCAGCAGCTCCACCGGGACAGGCTACAATGAGCAGTTCTTC. The variable domain in full, with the rest retrieved from reference TRBV2 and TRBJ2-1, is EPEVTQTPSHQVTQMGQEVILRCVPISNHLYFYWYRQILGQKVEFLVSFYNNEISEKSEIFDDQFSVERPDGSNFTLKIRSTKLEDSAMYFCASSSTGTGYNEQFFGPGTRLTVL.

The chain recombines TRBV19 with TRBJ2-7; D unresolved. V gave up 3 bases and J gave up 3 bases, with 3 bases separating them. This CDR3 spans 11 amino acids. CDR1 is LNHDA, CDR2 SQIVND, per germline (reference sequence). The CDR3 coding sequence is TGTGCCAGTAGTATGGGCTACGAGCAGTACTTC. Its translation is CASSMGYEQYF.

Concerning this clone itself: The same CDR3 can be traced to other DNA sequences in this sample. The chain employs TRBV6-2 or TRBV6-3 and TRBJ1-1; D gene ambiguous. The V end lost 2 bases, the J end lost 1 base, and 5 bases lay between the germline ends. This CDR3 contains 13 residues. Germline assignment: CDR1 MNHEY and CDR2 SVGEGT. CDR3 amino acids: CASSYAGNTEAFF. CDR3 sequence (DNA): TGTGCCAGCAGTTACGCGGGGAACACTGAAGCTTTCTTT.

V usage is TRBV7-2 and J usage is TRBJ1-3; 8 bases align to TRBD1. The germline gives CDR1 SGHTA, CDR2 FQGNSA. The CDR3 has 15 amino acids. Trimming at V came to 2 bases and at J to 3 bases, leaving 3 bases not matched to a gene. The CDR3 nucleotides are TGTGCCAGCAGCTTACAGGGGGCGGTTGGAAACACCATATATTTT. This encodes CASSLQGAVGNTIYF.

In nucleotides, the CDR3 is TGTGCCAGCAGTTCGCCGGGACTAGCGGGAGCGAGTGCCTACAATGAGCAGTTCTTC. It encodes CASSSPGLAGASAYNEQFF. The chain joins TRBV28 to TRBJ2-1; 14 positions agree with TRBD2. Trimming removed 4 bases from V and 2 bases from J; junction bases left unmatched: 10. The germline gives CDR1 MDHEN, CDR2 SYDVKM. This CDR3 is 19 amino acids long. Full variable domain (rest looked up from reference TRBV28 and TRBJ2-1): DVKVTQSSRYLVKRTGEKVFLECVQDMDHENMFWYRQDPGLGLRLIYFSYDVKMKEKGDIPEGYSVSREKKERFSLILESASTNQTSMYLCASSSPGLAGASAYNEQFFGPGTRLTVL.